Shown below are 22 T cell receptor beta chains from a single sample sequenced in a study of blood T cell repertoires in COVID-19. Profiling relied on immunoSEQ multiplex PCR, and the TCRdb table lists in-frame clones only, not all of them. The sample lists roughly 250,000 clones, roughly 90% occurring once. Sequenced input: peripheral blood. The receptor source for this set is a young man with acute or convalescent COVID-19.

The rearrangement links TRBV5-5 to TRBJ1-1; 12 bases line up with TRBD1. This CDR3 is 17 amino acids long. The trim removed 0 bases at V and 4 bases at J, leaving 7 bases unmatched. Germline CDR1 reads SGHKS; CDR2 reads YYEKEE (reference sequence). The CDR3 DNA reads as TGTGCCAGCAGCTTGGGGGACAGGGGGCTACGTGTCACTGAAGCTTTCTTT. Amino acid sequence: CASSLGDRGLRVTEAFF.

The chain links TRBV10-3 to TRBJ2-1, with 10 nucleotides matching TRBD2. Germline lookup yields CDR1 ENHRY and CDR2 SYGVKD. The CDR3 is 16 residues long. V lost 2 bases, J lost 7 bases, and 8 bases stayed unmatched. The CDR3 sequence: CAISEAGLAMGNEQFF. The CDR3 coding sequence is TGTGCCATCAGTGAGGCGGGACTAGCGATGGGAAATGAGCAGTTCTTC.

The V gene is TRBV5-1, the J gene TRBJ1-2; tentatively, D is TRBD1 (5 bases). Germline V gene lookup returns CDR1 SGHRS and CDR2 YFSETQ. The CDR3 runs to 17 residues. With 0 bases removed from V and 3 bases from J, the gap between germline ends came to 18 bases. The CDR3 spells CASSLDGGIVNDYGYTF. CDR3 sequence (DNA): TGCGCCAGCAGCTTGGACGGGGGGATTGTAAACGACTATGGCTACACCTTC.

The gene calls are TRBV28 and TRBJ1-3; a weak D match, TRBD1 (6 bases). This CDR3 has 15 amino acids. Looked up from germline, CDR1 is MDHEN and CDR2 is SYDVKM. V lost 7 bases, J lost 3 bases, and 16 bases lay in between. The CDR3 nucleotides read TGTGCCAGCACCCACGAGGGGGACGGTGGAAACACCATATATTTT. The encoded protein is CASTHEGDGGNTIYF.

This rearrangement joins TRBV4-1 to TRBJ1-1, with a weak D call TRBD1 (5 bases). CDR1 is MGHRA and CDR2 is YSYEKL in the germline V gene. Trimming removed 0 bases from V and 12 bases from J, with 14 bases in between. This CDR3 spans 13 amino acids. The CDR3 DNA reads as TGCGCCAGCAGCCAAGAGCCAGGGCGGTCGACTTTCTTT. Translated: CASSQEPGRSTFF.

The V call is TRBV28, the J call TRBJ2-3, with 11 bases fitting TRBD1. Germline V gene data show CDR1 as MDHEN and CDR2 as SYDVKM. CDR3 length equals 15 residues. Trimming took 4 bases from V and 6 from J; bases not matched to a gene: 6. The CDR3: CASSSPGQGGDTQYF. The DNA of the CDR3 is TGTGCCAGCAGTTCTCCGGGACAGGGGGGGGATACGCAGTATTTT.

The V call is TRBV28, the J call TRBJ2-7, with D perhaps TRBD1 (6 bases). The CDR3 is made up of 14 amino acids. CDR1 and CDR2 from the germline V gene are MDHEN and SYDVKM. Trimming left V 8 bases short and J 0 bases short, with 14 bases between. CDR3 sequence (DNA): TGTGCCAGCTTGGACAGAACTGGCTCCTACGAGCAGTACTTC. It encodes CASLDRTGSYEQYF.

V usage is TRBV5-1 and J usage is TRBJ2-7; D is perhaps TRBD2 (6 bases). Deletions cut 4 bases from V and 6 bases from J, with 23 bases between. Germline values: CDR1 SGHRS, CDR2 YFSETQ. The length of the CDR3 is 16 residues. CDR3 amino acids: CASSLITGTGQAEQYF. In DNA, the CDR3 is TGCGCCAGCAGCCTCATAACCGGGACTGGGCAGGCCGAGCAGTACTTC.

J is TRBJ2-1 and V is TRBV30, with D possibly being TRBD2 (5 bases). The CDR3 has 14 amino acids. V lost 5 bases and J lost 1, with 12 bases in between. Germline values: CDR1 GTSNPN, CDR2 SVGIG (reference sequence). CDR3 amino acids: CAWERGSSYNEQFF. CDR3 nucleotide sequence: TGTGCCTGGGAACGGGGTTCGTCCTACAATGAGCAGTTCTTC.

This clone is a singleton in its sample. The chain employs TRBV24-1 and TRBJ2-1; TRBD2 might be the D (6 bases). Germline loops: CDR1 KGHDR, CDR2 SFDVKD. Trimming took 5 bases from V and 6 from J, leaving 13 bases between them. The CDR3 contains 14 residues. The CDR3 here is CATSGLEGINEQFF. The CDR3 region has the DNA TGTGCCACCAGTGGACTAGAAGGTATCAATGAGCAGTTCTTC.

The V gene is TRBV30, the J gene TRBJ1-5; no firm D call. V was clipped by 5 bases and J by 5 bases, with 16 bases between them. This CDR3 contains 14 residues. Germline CDR1 GTSNPN, CDR2 SVGIG (reference sequence). The CDR3 DNA reads TGTGCCTGGGCCGGACCCTCGAGGGATCAGCCCCAGCATTTT. This gives the protein CAWAGPSRDQPQHF.

The CDR3 loop reads CASSQDRGNSPLHF. The CDR3 DNA is TGCGCCAGCAGCCAAGATCGGGGGAATTCACCCCTCCACTTT. The rearrangement uses TRBV4-1 and TRBJ1-6, with D possibly TRBD1 on 5 matching bases. The CDR3 is made up of 14 amino acids. Germline-derived CDR1 and CDR2 are MGHRA and YSYEKL. V lost 0 bases and J lost 7, with 7 bases in between.

The chain is built from TRBV27 and TRBJ1-1; TRBD1 might be the D (6 bases). The CDR3 runs to 13 residues. Germline loops: CDR1 MNHEY, CDR2 SMNVEV (reference sequence). The V and J ends lost 0 bases and 7 bases respectively, with 9 bases between them. In DNA form, the CDR3 reads TGTGCCAGCAGTTTATCTCCGGACAGTGAAGCTTTCTTT. Its translation: CASSLSPDSEAFF.

The chain couples TRBV28 to TRBJ2-1; 15 bases map to TRBD2. CDR3 length: 16 amino acids. CDR1 is MDHEN, CDR2 SYDVKM, per germline. J lost 10 bases, V lost 3 bases, and 7 bases had no gene match. The CDR3 nucleotides are TGTGCCAGCAGTTTGGGACTAGCGGGAGGAATTGAAGAGCAGTTCTTC. It encodes CASSLGLAGGIEEQFF.

This sequence joins TRBV6-5 and TRBJ1-3; D gene unclear. The germline CDR1 and CDR2 sequences are MNHEY and SVGAGI. V was clipped by 6 bases and J by 4 bases, with 16 bases between them. CDR3 length equals 15 residues. CDR3 nucleotides: TGTGCCAGCAGCCCCCGGGGTTCAGGCGGAAACACCATATATTTT. It translates to CASSPRGSGGNTIYF.

V usage is TRBV29-1 and J usage is TRBJ2-5, with TRBD2 matching 9 bases. This CDR3 has 12 residues. The germline gives CDR1 SQVTM, CDR2 ANQGSEA. V was clipped by 7 bases and J by 4 bases; unmatched bases: 4. The CDR3 sequence: CSGGRAGETQYF. The CDR3 coding sequence is TGCAGCGGCGGGAGGGCTGGAGAGACCCAGTACTTC.

The chain couples TRBV28 to TRBJ2-1, with a weak D call TRBD1 (5 bases). Deletions cut 6 bases from V and 4 bases from J, with 19 bases between. The germline gives CDR1 MDHEN, CDR2 SYDVKM. There are 16 residues in the CDR3. In DNA, the CDR3 is TGTGCCAGCAGCCTAAGGGGTAGGGGTGTTTACAATGAGCAGTTCTTC. It translates to CASSLRGRGVYNEQFF.

The V and J genes are TRBV5-6 and TRBJ2-7; D perhaps matches TRBD1 (6 bases). CDR3 length: 14 amino acids. CDR1 is SGHDT and CDR2 is YYEEEE in the germline V gene. V was shortened by 3 bases and J by 4 bases, with 14 bases between the two germline ends. The CDR3 loop reads CASSSSGVGYEQYF. The CDR3 region has the DNA TGTGCCAGCAGCTCCTCAGGGGTGGGTTACGAGCAGTACTTC.

In nucleotides, the CDR3 is TGTGCCAGTAGTATAGATTCATCGCGGGGGGGCCTCTACAATGAGCAGTTCTTC. Its protein product is CASSIDSSRGGLYNEQFF. The chain joins TRBV19 to TRBJ2-1, with 9 bases matching TRBD2. J lost 3 bases, V lost 0 bases, and 9 bases had no gene match. CDR1 and CDR2 (germline): LNHDA, SQIVND (reference sequence). This CDR3 has 18 residues. Full variable domain (rest looked up from reference TRBV19 and TRBJ2-1): DGGITQSPKYLFRKEGQNVTLSCEQNLNHDAMYWYRQDPGQGLRLIYYSQIVNDFQKGDIAEGYSVSREKKESFPLTVTSAQKNPTAFYLCASSIDSSRGGLYNEQFFGPGTRLTVL.

The chain couples TRBV28 to TRBJ1-2, with D uncertain. V lost 3 bases, J lost 4 bases, and 9 bases lay in between. Germline lookup yields CDR1 MDHEN and CDR2 SYDVKM. CDR3 length: 13 amino acids. For the CDR3, the DNA is TGTGCCAGCAGTTTGCTGACACTCTATGGCTACACCTTC. Translated, it gives CASSLLTLYGYTF.

The DNA for the CDR3 is TGTGCCACCCGGCGGGCAACTAATGAAAAACTGTTTTTT. Translation gives CATRRATNEKLFF. The chain combines TRBV28 with TRBJ1-4; D is unclear. Trimming removed 10 bases from V and 0 bases from J, with 9 bases in between. The CDR3 is made up of 13 amino acids. The V gene's germline CDR1 is MDHEN and CDR2 SYDVKM.

The chain employs TRBV7-8 and TRBJ1-2; D may be TRBD1 (6 bases). The germline V gene has CDR1 SGHVS and CDR2 FQNEAQ. Between the trimmed V and J ends, which lost 2 bases and 5 bases, there was a span of 18 bases. CDR3 length: 16 residues. Here the CDR3 DNA reads TGTGCCAGCAGCTTACGTCCGACAGGCGGAGGATATGGCTACACCTTC. This gives the protein CASSLRPTGGGYGYTF.